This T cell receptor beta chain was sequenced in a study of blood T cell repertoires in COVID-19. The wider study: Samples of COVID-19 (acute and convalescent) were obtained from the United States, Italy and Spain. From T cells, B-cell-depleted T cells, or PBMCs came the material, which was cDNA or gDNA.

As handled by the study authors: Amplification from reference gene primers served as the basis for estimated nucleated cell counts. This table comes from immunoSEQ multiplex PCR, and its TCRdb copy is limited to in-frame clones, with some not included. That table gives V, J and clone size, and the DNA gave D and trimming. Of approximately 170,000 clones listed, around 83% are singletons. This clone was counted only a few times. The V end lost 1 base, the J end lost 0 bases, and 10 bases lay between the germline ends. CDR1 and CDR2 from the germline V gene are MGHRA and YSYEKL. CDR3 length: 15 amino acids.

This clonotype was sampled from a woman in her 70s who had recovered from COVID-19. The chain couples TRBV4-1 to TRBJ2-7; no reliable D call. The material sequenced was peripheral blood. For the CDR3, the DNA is TGCGCCAGCAGCCAAGTGGCGGAGAGCTCCTACGAGCAGTACTTC. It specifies CASSQVAESSYEQYF.